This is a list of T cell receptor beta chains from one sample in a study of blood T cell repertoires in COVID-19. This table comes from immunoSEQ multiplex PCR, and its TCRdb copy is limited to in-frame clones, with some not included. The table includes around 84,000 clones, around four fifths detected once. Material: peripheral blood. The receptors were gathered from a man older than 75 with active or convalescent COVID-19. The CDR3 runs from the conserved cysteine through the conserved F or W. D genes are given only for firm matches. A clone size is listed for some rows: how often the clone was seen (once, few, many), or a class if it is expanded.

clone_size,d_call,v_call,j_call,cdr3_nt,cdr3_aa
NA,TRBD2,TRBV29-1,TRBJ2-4,TGCAGCGTTGAAGATGCCCTAGCGGCTGTTCAGTACTTC,CSVEDALAAVQYF
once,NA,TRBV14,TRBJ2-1,TGTGCCAGCAGCCATTCCAGTCCTGAGCAGTTCTTC,CASSHSSPEQFF
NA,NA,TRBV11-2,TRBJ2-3,TGTGCCAGCAGCTTAGAAGGTAGCTCAGATACGCAGTATTTT,CASSLEGSSDTQYF
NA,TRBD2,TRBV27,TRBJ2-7,TGTGCCAGCAGTTTTGGGACTAGGATCTACGAGCAGTACTTC,CASSFGTRIYEQYF
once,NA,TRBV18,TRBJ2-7,TGTGCCAGCTCACCGGTGTCCTCTATATCCTACGAGCAGTACTTC,CASSPVSSISYEQYF
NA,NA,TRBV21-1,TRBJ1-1,TGTGCCAGCAGCAGGAAGGAAGGGAGGGAGTGGAACACTGAAGCTTTCTTT,CASSRKEGREWNTEAFF
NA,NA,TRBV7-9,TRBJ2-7,TGTGCCAGCAGCCCAAGACAAACAGGGAACGAGCAGTACTTC,CASSPRQTGNEQYF
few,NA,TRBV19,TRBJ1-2,TGTGCCAGTAGTCAGCAAGGAACGGGTGGCTACACCTTC,CASSQQGTGGYTF
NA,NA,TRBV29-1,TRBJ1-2,TGCAGCGCTACCTACGGGGACTATGGCTACACCTTC,CSATYGDYGYTF
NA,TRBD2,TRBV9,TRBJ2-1,TGTGCCAGCAGCGTAGGGGCTAGCGGGGGGTTCTATGAGCAGTTCTTC,CASSVGASGGFYEQFF
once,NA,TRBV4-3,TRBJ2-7,TGCGCCAGCAGCCAAGAGAACGGGAGAAAGTACGAGCAGTACTTC,CASSQENGRKYEQYF
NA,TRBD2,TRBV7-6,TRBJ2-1,TGTGCCAGCATCCCACTGGCGGGGGGGTACAATGAGCAGTTCTTC,CASIPLAGGYNEQFF
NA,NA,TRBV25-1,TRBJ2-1,TGTGCCAGCAGTCCAGCGGCTGAGCAGTTCTTC,CASSPAAEQFF
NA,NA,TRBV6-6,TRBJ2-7,TGTGCCAGCAGTTACCGGGACAACGAGCAGTACTTC,CASSYRDNEQYF
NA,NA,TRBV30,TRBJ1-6,TGTGCCTGGAGCAACGACAGGACGAGCTCCTATAATTCACCCCTCCACTTT,CAWSNDRTSSYNSPLHF
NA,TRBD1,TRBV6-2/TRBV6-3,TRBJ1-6,TGTGCCAGCAGCCCGAGATGGTCAGGGGGGATATTGCGATCCCTCCACTTT,CASSPRWSGGILRSLHF
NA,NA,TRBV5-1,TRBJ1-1,TGCGCCAGCAGGACCGGACGGGGGAGGGCTGAAGCTTTCTTT,CASRTGRGRAEAFF
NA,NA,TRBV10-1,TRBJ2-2,TGCGCCAGCAGTGAGACTCGCGGGGGCCAGAACACCGGGGAGCTGTTTTTT,CASSETRGGQNTGELFF
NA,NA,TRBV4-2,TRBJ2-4,TGTGCCAGCAGCCAAGTGGGGGGAGAGGTCCAAAACATTCAGTACTTC,CASSQVGGEVQNIQYF
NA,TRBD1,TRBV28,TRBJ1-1,TGTGCCAGCCCACCGGGACAGGGGAACACTGAAGCTTTCTTT,CASPPGQGNTEAFF
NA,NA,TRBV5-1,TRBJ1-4,TGCGCCAGCAGCAAGGCCAGGATGGATGAAAAACTGTTTTTT,CASSKARMDEKLFF
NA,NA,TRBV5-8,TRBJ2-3,TGTGCCAGCAGATTCCAGTGGAGAGCAGATACGCAGTATTTT,CASRFQWRADTQYF
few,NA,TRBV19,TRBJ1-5,TGTGCCAGTAGTATAGGAGTCCCGCGTCGTCTCAATCAGCCCCAGCATTTT,CASSIGVPRRLNQPQHF
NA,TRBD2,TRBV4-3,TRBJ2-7,TGCGCCAGCAGCCAGGAACGGACTAGCGGGAGCTACGAGCAGTACTTC,CASSQERTSGSYEQYF
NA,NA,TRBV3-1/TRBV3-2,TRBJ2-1,TGTGCCAGCAGAGTCATTGACAGCGATGAGCAGTTCTTC,CASRVIDSDEQFF
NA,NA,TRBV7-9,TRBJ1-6,TGTGCCAGCAGCTTAATTGATGGAGGGCCGGCAATCCACTTT,CASSLIDGGPAIHF
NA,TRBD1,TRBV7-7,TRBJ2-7,TGTGCTAGCAGTCGTAGACAGGGGTGCTCCTACGAGCAGTACTTC,CASSRRQGCSYEQYF
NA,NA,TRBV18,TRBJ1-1,TGTGCCAGCTCACCCAACTTAATGAACACTGAAGCTTTCTTT,CASSPNLMNTEAFF
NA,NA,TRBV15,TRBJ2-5,TGTGCCACCAGCAGAGATCGGGGGACAGAAGAGACCCAGTACTTC,CATSRDRGTEETQYF
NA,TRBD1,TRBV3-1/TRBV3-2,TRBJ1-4,TGTGCCAGCAGCCAAGGGGACAGGGCGGATGAAAAACTGTTTTTT,CASSQGDRADEKLFF
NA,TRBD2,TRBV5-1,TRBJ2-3,TGCGCCAGCAGCTTGATAGCTAGCGGGAGTCTGGATTTT,CASSLIASGSLDF
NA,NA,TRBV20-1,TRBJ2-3,TGCAGTGCTAGTATTAGTCCAGATACGCAGTATTTT,CSASISPDTQYF
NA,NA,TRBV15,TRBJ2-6,TGTGCCAAAAAGACGGGAAGTGGGGCCAACGTCCTGACTTTC,CAKKTGSGANVLTF